This T cell receptor (beta chain) derives from a study of tumor and adjacent non-tumor tissue in lung cancer. The study, taken as a whole, reports: Patients with more diverse tumor TCRs had worse survival.

Concerning this clonotype itself: The antigen remains undetermined. A junction boundary mismatches the germline segment, possibly from a read error.

RNA was extracted from bulk tissue without any cell sorting. Donors were chemotherapy-naive, newly diagnosed lung cancer surgical patients in China, August–late 2014. The CDR3 consists of 13 residues. CDR1 is SGHAT and CDR2 is FQDESV in the germline V gene (reference sequence). The library came from three nested PCR rounds adapted from ARM-PCR protocols. TCRdb ran MiXCR on the multiplex PCR reads and lists one entry per CDR3 protein. The table records 90,000 or so distinct CDR3 sequences, 61% of them present only once. Input material: lung tumor tissue. The chain employs TRBV11-1 and TRBJ1-2; no firm D call. The receptor's source is a man aged 65-85 years with non-small cell lung cancer. The CDR3 DNA reads TGTTCCAGCAGCTTGGAGGGTGGAAATGGCTACACCTTT. It is translated as CSSSLEGGNGYTF.